The rows below give T cell receptor beta chains drawn from one sample of a study of technical replicates of blood from several donors. Assay used: immunoSEQ multiplex PCR; TCRdb lists only in-frame clones, some missing. The table records some 12,000 clones, 92% of them present only once. Material: PBMCs. The receptor set was obtained from a human donor in good health. CDR3s include the opening cysteine and the closing phenylalanine or tryptophan. D genes are given only for firm matches. The size field is filled for only some rows; it gives once, few, many or a size class.

d_call	v_call	cdr3_length	j_call	clone_size	cdr3_nt	cdr3_aa
.	TRBV5-1	12	TRBJ2-5	once	TGCGCCAGCAGCTTGGTCGAGGAGACCCAGTACTTC	CASSLVEETQYF
.	TRBV19	14	TRBJ1-1	.	TGTGCCAGTAGTCCAGGATGGAGGTACACTGAAGCTTTCTTT	CASSPGWRYTEAFF
TRBD2	TRBV7-8	18	TRBJ2-1	.	TGTGCCAGCAGCTTCCGACTAGCGGGGCTGGGTAGCTACAATGAGCAGTTCTTC	CASSFRLAGLGSYNEQFF
.	TRBV5-1	14	TRBJ1-2	.	TGCGCCAGCAGCTTGGCCGCAGCAGGCTATGGCTACACCTTC	CASSLAAAGYGYTF
TRBD1	TRBV5-1	15	TRBJ1-5	.	TGCGCCAGCAGCGTGGGACAGGGTCCCAATCAGCCCCAGCATTTT	CASSVGQGPNQPQHF
.	TRBV7-3	15	TRBJ2-3	.	TGTGCCAGCAGCCTTGGACTAACTAGCACAGATACGCAGTATTTT	CASSLGLTSTDTQYF
TRBD2	TRBV27	18	TRBJ2-1	.	TGTGCCAGCAGTTCTCCCGGGACTAGCGGGAGTGTGCGGAATGAGCAGTTCTTC	CASSSPGTSGSVRNEQFF
.	TRBV5-8	15	TRBJ1-3	few	TGTGCCAGCAGCTTGCAGGGATGGTCTGGAAACACCATATATTTT	CASSLQGWSGNTIYF
TRBD1	TRBV5-1	15	TRBJ2-7	.	TGCGCCAGCAGCGATCGGGACAGGGACTCCTACGAGCAGTACTTC	CASSDRDRDSYEQYF
TRBD2	TRBV5-8	16	TRBJ2-5	.	TGTGCCAGCAGCTTTGGACTAGCGGGGGGACAAGAGACCCAGTACTTC	CASSFGLAGGQETQYF
TRBD1	TRBV6-5	15	TRBJ1-2	.	TGTGCCAGCAGGCCTTCCGGGACAGACCGATATGGCTACACCTTC	CASRPSGTDRYGYTF
.	TRBV18	12	TRBJ2-7	.	TGTGCCAGCTCACCGCGGGACAGCGAGCAGTACTTC	CASSPRDSEQYF
TRBD1	TRBV25-1	16	TRBJ1-6	.	TGTGCCAGCAGTTCGGGACAGGGTGGTCATAATTCACCCCTCCACTTT	CASSSGQGGHNSPLHF
TRBD1	TRBV7-9	14	TRBJ1-2	.	TGTGCCAGCAGCCTAGCTGGGACAGGGAATGGCTACACCTTC	CASSLAGTGNGYTF
.	TRBV7-2	14	TRBJ2-5	.	TGTGCCAGCAGCCCTCCAACAGGGATTGAGACCCAGTACTTC	CASSPPTGIETQYF
.	TRBV6-1	15	TRBJ2-7	once	TGTGCCAGCACCGAGGGGTTCACAGGGTCCTACGAGCAGTACTTC	CASTEGFTGSYEQYF
.	TRBV19	17	TRBJ1-2	.	TGTGCCAGTAGTTTACAGGGAGACTCGCATGAAAACTATGGCTACACCTTC	CASSLQGDSHENYGYTF
.	TRBV27	14	TRBJ2-3	.	TGTGCCAGCTCCTCGGGGGTAGGGGCAGATACGCAGTATTTT	CASSSGVGADTQYF
TRBD2	TRBV25-1	15	TRBJ2-1	.	TGTGCCAGCACCCCAGGACTAGCGGGAGTCAATGAGCAGTTCTTC	CASTPGLAGVNEQFF
TRBD1	TRBV5-1	18	TRBJ2-2	.	TGCGCCAGCAGCCCGGGCCCTCGACAGGGGGCGAACACCGGGGAGCTGTTTTTT	CASSPGPRQGANTGELFF
TRBD2	TRBV9	15	TRBJ2-5	.	TGTGCCAGCAGTTACAGCGGGAGGGGCCAAGAGACCCAGTACTTC	CASSYSGRGQETQYF
.	TRBV27	15	TRBJ2-1	.	TGTGCCAGCAGTTTTGCAGCTAGCGAGTACAATGAGCAGTTCTTC	CASSFAASEYNEQFF
TRBD2	TRBV7-2	17	TRBJ2-1	.	TGTGCCAGCAGCTTAGTGATGGGACTAGCGGGAATGGATGAGCAGTTCTTC	CASSLVMGLAGMDEQFF
.	TRBV7-2	14	TRBJ1-2	once	TGTGCCAGCAGCTTAGTTGGAGGGGGAGGGGGCTACACCTTC	CASSLVGGGGGYTF
TRBD2	TRBV30	13	TRBJ2-7	.	TGTGCCTGGAGTTCGGGGGGTAGATCCGAGCAGTACTTC	CAWSSGGRSEQYF
TRBD1	TRBV7-9	15	TRBJ2-7	.	TGTGCCAGCAGCCAAGGGACAGGAATATCCTACGAGCAGTACTTC	CASSQGTGISYEQYF
TRBD2	TRBV6-5	14	TRBJ2-5	.	TGTGCCAGCAGCGGGAGGGCCGATGGGGAGACCCAGTACTTC	CASSGRADGETQYF
.	TRBV6-5	13	TRBJ2-7	.	TGTGCCAGCAGTTACTCCGCGACGCGGGAGCAGTACTTC	CASSYSATREQYF
.	TRBV27	16	TRBJ2-2	.	TGTGCCAGCAGTTTAGGCCAGGGCGTAATGGCCGGGGAGCTGTTTTTT	CASSLGQGVMAGELFF
TRBD2	TRBV7-6	20	TRBJ2-1	.	TGTGCCAGCAGCTTAGGGGCTAGCGGGAGTCTAGGGAGCTCCTACAATGAGCAGTTCTTC	CASSLGASGSLGSSYNEQFF
TRBD1	TRBV2	14	TRBJ2-2	.	TGTGCCAGCAGAGGACAGGGGAGCACCGGGGAGCTGTTTTTT	CASRGQGSTGELFF
TRBD2	TRBV27	14	TRBJ2-7	.	TGTGCCAGCAGTTTGGGACTAGTCGCCTACGAGCAGTACTTC	CASSLGLVAYEQYF
TRBD2	TRBV27	15	TRBJ2-1	.	TGTGCCAGCAGTCTTCAAGGCGGGAGGAACAATGAGCAGTTCTTC	CASSLQGGRNNEQFF
TRBD1	TRBV7-3	17	TRBJ2-5	.	TGTGCCAGCAGCCCCAGAGGGCACACAGGGGAAGGAGAGACCCAGTACTTC	CASSPRGHTGEGETQYF
.	TRBV19	13	TRBJ1-2	.	TGTGCCAGTAGTACGCGGGCCAACTATGGCTACACCTTC	CASSTRANYGYTF
TRBD2	TRBV27	15	TRBJ2-1	.	TGTGCCAGCGTAGGATCTAGCGGGAGCGACAATGAGCAGTTCTTC	CASVGSSGSDNEQFF
.	TRBV19	12	TRBJ1-1	once	TGTGCCAGTAGCTTCCTGGGACACGAAGCTTTCTTT	CASSFLGHEAFF
TRBD1	TRBV27	17	TRBJ2-5	.	TGTGCCAGCAGTTATCTACCGACAGGGACCTACCAAGAGACCCAGTACTTC	CASSYLPTGTYQETQYF